The subject of this entry is one T cell receptor (beta chain). Sequenced by immunoSEQ multiplex PCR; TCRdb stores in-frame clones only, minus some. This table has approximately 58,000 clones, approximately 86% appearing once. The data are from a study of control samples from healthy donors and cancer patients. This clonotype originated in a man in his 60s with head and neck cancer. Input material: PBMCs.

DNA of the CDR3: TGTGCCACCAGTGATTTTCGGGGACAGGGCAAGCAGTTCTTC. Protein product: CATSDFRGQGKQFF. The J gene is TRBJ2-1, the V gene TRBV24-1; 9 nucleotides line up with TRBD1. CDR3 size: 14 residues. V gave up 1 base and J gave up 11 bases; unmatched junction bases: 5. Germline lookup yields CDR1 KGHDR and CDR2 SFDVKD.